This note documents a single T cell receptor beta chain sequence. The data were obtained in a study of T cells in Graves' hyperthyroidism and ophthalmopathy. Germline-derived CDR1 and CDR2 are MNHNS and SASEGT. The CDR3 is 16 amino acids. The ends lost 5 bases at V and 4 bases at J; junction bases unmatched: 9. RNA transcripts yielded amplified TCR beta CDR3 regions. A set of HTBI primers served as the primers for a first-round RT-PCR of the TCR CDR3. TCRdb processed the multiplex PCR reads anew with MiXCR; each CDR3 protein has one entry. The sample contains about 640,000 distinct CDR3 sequences, about 45% of which appear only once.

Sequencing was carried out using peripheral blood or thyroid tissue (not recorded which). The sequence was obtained from an adult man with Graves' disease, either hyperthyroidism or ophthalmopathy (not recorded which). This chain links TRBV6-1 with TRBJ2-5; 11 bases agree with TRBD2. CDR3 amino acids: CASSSLLAGDSETQYF. CDR3 in DNA: TGTGCCAGCAGTTCCCTACTAGCGGGGGATTCAGAGACCCAGTACTTC.